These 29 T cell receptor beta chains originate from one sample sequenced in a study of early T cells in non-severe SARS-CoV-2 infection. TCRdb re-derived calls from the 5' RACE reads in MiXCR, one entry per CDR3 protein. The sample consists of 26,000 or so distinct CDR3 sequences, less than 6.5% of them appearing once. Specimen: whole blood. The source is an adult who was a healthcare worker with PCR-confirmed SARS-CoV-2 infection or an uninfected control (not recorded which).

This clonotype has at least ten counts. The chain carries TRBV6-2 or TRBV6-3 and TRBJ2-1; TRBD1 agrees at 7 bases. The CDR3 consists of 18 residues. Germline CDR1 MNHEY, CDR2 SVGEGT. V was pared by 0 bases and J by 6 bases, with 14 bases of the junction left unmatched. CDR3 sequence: CASSYSMMMNRGGNEQFF. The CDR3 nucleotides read TGTGCCAGCAGTTACTCGATGATGATGAACAGGGGTGGCAATGAGCAGTTCTTC.

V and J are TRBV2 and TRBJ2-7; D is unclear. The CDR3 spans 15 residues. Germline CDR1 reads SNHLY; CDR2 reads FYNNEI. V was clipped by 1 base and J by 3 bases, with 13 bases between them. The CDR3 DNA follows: TGTGCCAGCAGTGAAGACACCAGTTCCTACTACGAGCAGTACTTC. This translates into CASSEDTSSYYEQYF.

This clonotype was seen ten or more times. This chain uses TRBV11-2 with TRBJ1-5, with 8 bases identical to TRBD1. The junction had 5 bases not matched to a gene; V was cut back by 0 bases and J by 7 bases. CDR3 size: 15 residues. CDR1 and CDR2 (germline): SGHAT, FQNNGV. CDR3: CASSLDGQGGQPQHF. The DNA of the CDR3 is TGTGCCAGCAGCTTAGATGGACAGGGTGGCCAGCCCCAGCATTTT. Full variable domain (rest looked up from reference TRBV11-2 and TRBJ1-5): EAGVAQSPRYKIIEKRQSVAFWCNPISGHATLYWYQQILGQGPKLLIQFQNNGVVDDSQLPKDRFSAERLKGVDSTLKIQPAKLEDSAVYLCASSLDGQGGQPQHFGDGTRLSIL.

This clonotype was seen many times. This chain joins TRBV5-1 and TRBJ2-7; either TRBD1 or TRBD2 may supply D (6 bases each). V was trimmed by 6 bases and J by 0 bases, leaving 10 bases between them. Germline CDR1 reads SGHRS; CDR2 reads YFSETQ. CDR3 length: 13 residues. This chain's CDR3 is CASKGGFSYEQYF. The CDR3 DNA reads TGCGCCAGCAAGGGGGGATTCTCCTACGAGCAGTACTTC.

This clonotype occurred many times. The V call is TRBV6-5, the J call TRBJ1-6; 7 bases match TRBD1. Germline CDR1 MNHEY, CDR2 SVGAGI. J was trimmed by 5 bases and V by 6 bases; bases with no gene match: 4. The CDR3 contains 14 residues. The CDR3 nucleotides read TGTGCCAGCAGCCGGGACAGAAATAATTCACCCCTCCACTTT. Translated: CASSRDRNNSPLHF.

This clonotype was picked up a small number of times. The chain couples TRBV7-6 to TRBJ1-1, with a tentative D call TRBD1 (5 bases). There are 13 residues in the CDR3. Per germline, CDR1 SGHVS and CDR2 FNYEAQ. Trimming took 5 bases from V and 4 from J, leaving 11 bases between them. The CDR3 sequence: CASSPTGGTEAFF. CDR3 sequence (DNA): TGTGCCAGCAGCCCTACAGGAGGCACTGAAGCTTTCTTT.

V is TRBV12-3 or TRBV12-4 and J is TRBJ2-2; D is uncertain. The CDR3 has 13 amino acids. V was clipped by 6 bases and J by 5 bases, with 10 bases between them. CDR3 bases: TGTGCCAGCAGGCGAATCGGGACCGGGGAGCTGTTTTTT. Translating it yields CASRRIGTGELFF.

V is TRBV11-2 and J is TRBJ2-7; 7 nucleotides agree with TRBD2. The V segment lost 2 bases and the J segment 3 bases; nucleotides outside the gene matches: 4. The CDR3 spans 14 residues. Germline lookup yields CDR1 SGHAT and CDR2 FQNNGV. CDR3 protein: CASSLQGLVYEQYF. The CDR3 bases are TGTGCCAGCAGCTTACAAGGACTAGTCTACGAGCAGTACTTC.

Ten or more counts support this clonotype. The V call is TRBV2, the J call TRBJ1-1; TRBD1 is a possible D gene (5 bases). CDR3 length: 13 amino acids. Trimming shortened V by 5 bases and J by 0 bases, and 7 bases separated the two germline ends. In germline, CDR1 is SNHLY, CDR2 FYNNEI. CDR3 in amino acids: CASSRQMNTEAFF. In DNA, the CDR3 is TGTGCCAGCAGTAGACAGATGAACACTGAAGCTTTCTTT.

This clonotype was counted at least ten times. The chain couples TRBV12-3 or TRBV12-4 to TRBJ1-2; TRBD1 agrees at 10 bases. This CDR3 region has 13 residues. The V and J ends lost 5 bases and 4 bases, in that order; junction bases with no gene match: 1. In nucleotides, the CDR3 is TGTGCCAGCAGTCGGGACAGGGGCTATGGCTACACCTTC. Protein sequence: CASSRDRGYGYTF.

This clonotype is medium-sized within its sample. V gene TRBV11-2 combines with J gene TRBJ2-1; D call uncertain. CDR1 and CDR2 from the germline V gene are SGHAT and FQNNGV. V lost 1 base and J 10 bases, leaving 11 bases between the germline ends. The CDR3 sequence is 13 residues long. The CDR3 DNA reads TGTGCCAGCAGCTTAGGGCCGCGGCAGGAGCAGTTCTTC. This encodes CASSLGPRQEQFF. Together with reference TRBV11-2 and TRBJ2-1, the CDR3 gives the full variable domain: EAGVAQSPRYKIIEKRQSVAFWCNPISGHATLYWYQQILGQGPKLLIQFQNNGVVDDSQLPKDRFSAERLKGVDSTLKIQPAKLEDSAVYLCASSLGPRQEQFFGPGTRLTVL.

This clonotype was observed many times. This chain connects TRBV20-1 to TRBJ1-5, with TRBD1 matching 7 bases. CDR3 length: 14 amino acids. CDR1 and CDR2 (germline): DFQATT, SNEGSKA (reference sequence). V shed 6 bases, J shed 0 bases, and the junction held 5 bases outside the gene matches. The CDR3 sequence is CSATGTASNQPQHF. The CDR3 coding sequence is TGCAGTGCCACCGGGACAGCTAGCAATCAGCCCCAGCATTTT.

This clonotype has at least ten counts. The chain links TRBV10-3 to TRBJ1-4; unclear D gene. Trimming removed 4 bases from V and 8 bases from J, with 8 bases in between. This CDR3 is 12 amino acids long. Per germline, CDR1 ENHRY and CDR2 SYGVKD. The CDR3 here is CAISVNTEKLFF. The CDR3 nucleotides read TGTGCCATCAGTGTAAACACGGAAAAACTGTTTTTT.

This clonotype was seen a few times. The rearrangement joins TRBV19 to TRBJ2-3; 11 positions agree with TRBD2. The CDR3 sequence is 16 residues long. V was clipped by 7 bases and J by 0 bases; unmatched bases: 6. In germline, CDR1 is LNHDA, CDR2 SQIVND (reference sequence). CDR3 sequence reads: CASTNPSGGSTDTQYF. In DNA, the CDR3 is TGTGCCAGTACCAACCCTAGCGGGGGGAGCACAGATACGCAGTATTTT.

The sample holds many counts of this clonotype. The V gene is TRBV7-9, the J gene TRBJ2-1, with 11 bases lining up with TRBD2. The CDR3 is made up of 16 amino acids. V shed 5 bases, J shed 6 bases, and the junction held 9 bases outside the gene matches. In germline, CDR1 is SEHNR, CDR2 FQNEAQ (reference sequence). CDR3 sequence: CASSDSGGASFNEQFF. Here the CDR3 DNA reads TGTGCCAGCAGCGATAGCGGGGGGGCCTCATTCAATGAGCAGTTCTTC.

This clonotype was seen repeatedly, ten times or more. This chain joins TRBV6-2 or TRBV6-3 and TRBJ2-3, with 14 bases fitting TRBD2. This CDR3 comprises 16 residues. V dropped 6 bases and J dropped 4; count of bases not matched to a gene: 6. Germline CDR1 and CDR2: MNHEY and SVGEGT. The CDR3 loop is CASRASGLAGADTQYF. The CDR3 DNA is TGTGCCAGCAGAGCCTCGGGACTAGCGGGGGCAGATACGCAGTATTTT.

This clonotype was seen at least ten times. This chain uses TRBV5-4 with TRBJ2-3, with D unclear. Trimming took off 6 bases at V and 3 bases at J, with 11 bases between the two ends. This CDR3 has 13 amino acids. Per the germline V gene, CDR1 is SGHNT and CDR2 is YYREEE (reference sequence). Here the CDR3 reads CASMSGWTDTQYF. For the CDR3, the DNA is TGTGCCAGCATGTCGGGCTGGACAGATACGCAGTATTTT.

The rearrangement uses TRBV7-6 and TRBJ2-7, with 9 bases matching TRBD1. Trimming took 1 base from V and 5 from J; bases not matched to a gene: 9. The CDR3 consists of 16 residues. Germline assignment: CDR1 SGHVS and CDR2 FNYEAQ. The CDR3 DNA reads TGTGCCAGCAGCTTAGGACAGGGGGAACGGAACAACGAGCAGTACTTC. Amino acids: CASSLGQGERNNEQYF.

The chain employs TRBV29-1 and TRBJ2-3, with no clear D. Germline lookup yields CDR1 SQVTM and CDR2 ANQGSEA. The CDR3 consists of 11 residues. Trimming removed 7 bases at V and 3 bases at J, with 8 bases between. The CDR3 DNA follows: TGCAGCGGTGCGGTTACAGATACGCAGTATTTT. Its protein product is CSGAVTDTQYF.

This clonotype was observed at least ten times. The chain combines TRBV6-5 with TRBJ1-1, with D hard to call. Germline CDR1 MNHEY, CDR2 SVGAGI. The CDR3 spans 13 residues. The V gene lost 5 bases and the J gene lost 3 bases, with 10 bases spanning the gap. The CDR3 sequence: CASSEGSYTEAFF. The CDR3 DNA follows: TGTGCCAGCAGTGAGGGAAGTTACACTGAAGCTTTCTTT.

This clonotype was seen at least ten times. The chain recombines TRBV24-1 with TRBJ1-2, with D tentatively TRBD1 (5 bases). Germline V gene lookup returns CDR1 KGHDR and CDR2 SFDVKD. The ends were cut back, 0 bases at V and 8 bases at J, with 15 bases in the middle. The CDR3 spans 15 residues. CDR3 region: CATSDLLRESMGYTF. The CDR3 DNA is TGTGCCACCAGTGATTTGCTCAGGGAGAGCATGGGCTACACCTTC.

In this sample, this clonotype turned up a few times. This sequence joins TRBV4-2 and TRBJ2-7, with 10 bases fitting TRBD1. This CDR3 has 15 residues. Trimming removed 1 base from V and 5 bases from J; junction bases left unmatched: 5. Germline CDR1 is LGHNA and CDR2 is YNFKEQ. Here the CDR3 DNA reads TGTGCCAGCAGCCAAGGGGGACAGGGGATAAACGAGCAGTACTTC. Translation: CASSQGGQGINEQYF.

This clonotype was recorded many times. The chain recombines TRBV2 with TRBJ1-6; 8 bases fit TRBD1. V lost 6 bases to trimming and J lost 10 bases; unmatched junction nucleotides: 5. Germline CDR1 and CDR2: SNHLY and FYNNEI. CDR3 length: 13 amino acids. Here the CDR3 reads CASRGQGNSPLHF. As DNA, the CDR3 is TGTGCCAGCAGAGGACAGGGAAACTCACCCCTCCACTTT.

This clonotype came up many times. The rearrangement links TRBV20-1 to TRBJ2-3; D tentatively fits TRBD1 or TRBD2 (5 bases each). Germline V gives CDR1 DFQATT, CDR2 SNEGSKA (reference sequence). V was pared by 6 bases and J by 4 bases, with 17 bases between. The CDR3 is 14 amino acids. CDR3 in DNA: TGCAGTGCCGCCGGGACCGAGGGATCAGATACGCAGTATTTT. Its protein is CSAAGTEGSDTQYF.

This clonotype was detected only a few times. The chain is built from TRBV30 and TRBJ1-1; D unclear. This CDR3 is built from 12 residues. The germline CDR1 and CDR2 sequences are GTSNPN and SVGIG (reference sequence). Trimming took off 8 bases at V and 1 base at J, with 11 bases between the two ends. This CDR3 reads CAGRTGNTEAFF. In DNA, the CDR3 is TGTGCCGGAAGGACGGGGAACACTGAAGCTTTCTTT.

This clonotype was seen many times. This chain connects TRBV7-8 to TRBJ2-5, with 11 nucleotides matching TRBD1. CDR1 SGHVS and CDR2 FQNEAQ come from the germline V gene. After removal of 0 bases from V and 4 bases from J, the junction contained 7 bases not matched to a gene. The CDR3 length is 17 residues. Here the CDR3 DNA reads TGTGCCAGCAGCTTAGCCAGGGACAGGGGGTATCGAGAGACCCAGTACTTC. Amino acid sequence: CASSLARDRGYRETQYF.

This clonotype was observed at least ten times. CDR3 residues: CASSRGRGNEQFF. CDR3 bases: TGCGCCAGCAGCCGCGGTCGAGGGAATGAGCAGTTCTTC. The chain uses TRBV4-1 and TRBJ2-1; TRBD2 might be the D (5 bases). The CDR3 consists of 13 residues. The germline V gene encodes CDR1 MGHRA and CDR2 YSYEKL. V gave up 4 bases and J gave up 7 bases, with 11 bases separating them.

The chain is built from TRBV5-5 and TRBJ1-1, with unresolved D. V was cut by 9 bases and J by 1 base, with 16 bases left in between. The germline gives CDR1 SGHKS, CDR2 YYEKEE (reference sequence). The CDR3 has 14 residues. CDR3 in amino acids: CATQKGGQNTEAFF. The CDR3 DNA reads TGTGCCACCCAAAAGGGAGGGCAGAACACTGAAGCTTTCTTT. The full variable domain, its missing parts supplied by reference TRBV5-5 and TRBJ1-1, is DAGVTQSPTHLIKTRGQQVTLRCSPISGHKSVSWYQQVLGQGPQFIFQYYEKEERGRGNFPDRFSARQFPNYSSELNVNALLLGDSALYLCATQKGGQNTEAFFGQGTRLTVV.

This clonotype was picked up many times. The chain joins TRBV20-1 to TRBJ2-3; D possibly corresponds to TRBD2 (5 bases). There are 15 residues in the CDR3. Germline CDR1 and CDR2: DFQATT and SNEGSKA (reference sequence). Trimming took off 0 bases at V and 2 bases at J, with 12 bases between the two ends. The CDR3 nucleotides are TGCAGTGCTAGAGATATGCTAGCCAACACAGATACGCAGTATTTT. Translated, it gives CSARDMLANTDTQYF.